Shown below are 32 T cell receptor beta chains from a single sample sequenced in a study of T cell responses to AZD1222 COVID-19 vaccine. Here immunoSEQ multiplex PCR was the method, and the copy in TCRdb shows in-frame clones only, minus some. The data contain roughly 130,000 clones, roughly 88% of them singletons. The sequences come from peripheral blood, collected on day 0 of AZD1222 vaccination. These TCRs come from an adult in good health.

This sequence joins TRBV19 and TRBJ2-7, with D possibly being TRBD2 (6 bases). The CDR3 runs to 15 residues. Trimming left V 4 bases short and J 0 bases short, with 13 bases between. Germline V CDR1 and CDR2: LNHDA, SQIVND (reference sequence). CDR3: CASSREGGASYEQYF. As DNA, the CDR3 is TGTGCCAGTAGTAGAGAGGGAGGTGCCTCCTACGAGCAGTACTTC.

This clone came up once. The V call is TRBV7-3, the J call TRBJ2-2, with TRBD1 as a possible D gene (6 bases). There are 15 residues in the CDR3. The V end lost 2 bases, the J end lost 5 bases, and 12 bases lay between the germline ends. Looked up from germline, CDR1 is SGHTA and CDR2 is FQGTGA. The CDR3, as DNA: TGTGCCAGCAGCTTACCGGGACATAGGACCGGGGAGCTGTTTTTT. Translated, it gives CASSLPGHRTGELFF.

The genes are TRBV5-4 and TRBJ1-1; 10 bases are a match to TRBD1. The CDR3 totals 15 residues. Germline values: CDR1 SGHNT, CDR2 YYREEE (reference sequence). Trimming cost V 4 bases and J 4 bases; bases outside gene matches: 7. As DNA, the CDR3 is TGTGCCAGCAGCCCCCGACAGGGGGCGGGCACTGAAGCTTTCTTT. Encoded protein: CASSPRQGAGTEAFF.

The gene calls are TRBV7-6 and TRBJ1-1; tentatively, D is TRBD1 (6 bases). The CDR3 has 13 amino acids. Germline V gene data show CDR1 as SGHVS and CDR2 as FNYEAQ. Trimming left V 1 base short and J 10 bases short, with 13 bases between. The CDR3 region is CASSLDVGAGAFF. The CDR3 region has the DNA TGTGCCAGCAGCTTAGATGTGGGGGCCGGAGCTTTCTTT. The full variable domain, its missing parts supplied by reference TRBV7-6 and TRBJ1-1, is GAGVSQSPRYKVTKRGQDVALRCDPISGHVSLYWYRQALGQGPEFLTYFNYEAQQDKSGLPNDRFSAERPEGSISTLTIQRTEQRDSAMYRCASSLDVGAGAFFGQGTRLTVV.

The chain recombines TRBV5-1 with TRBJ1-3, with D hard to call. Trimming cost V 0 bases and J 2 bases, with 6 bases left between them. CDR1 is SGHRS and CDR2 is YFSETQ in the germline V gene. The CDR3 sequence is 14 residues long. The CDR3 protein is CASSLAGTGNTIYF. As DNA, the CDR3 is TGCGCCAGCAGCTTGGCAGGAACTGGAAACACCATATATTTT.

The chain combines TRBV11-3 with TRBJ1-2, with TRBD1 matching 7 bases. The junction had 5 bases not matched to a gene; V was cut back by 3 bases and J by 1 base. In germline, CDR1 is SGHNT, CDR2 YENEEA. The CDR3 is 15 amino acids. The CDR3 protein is CASSFGTDDNYGYTF. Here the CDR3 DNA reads TGTGCCAGCAGCTTTGGGACAGACGATAACTATGGCTACACCTTC.

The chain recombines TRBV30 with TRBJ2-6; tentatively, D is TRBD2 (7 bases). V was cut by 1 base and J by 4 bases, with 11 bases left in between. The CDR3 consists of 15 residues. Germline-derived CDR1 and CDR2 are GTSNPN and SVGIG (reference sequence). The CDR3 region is CAWSDRGAGANVLTF. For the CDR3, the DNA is TGTGCCTGGAGTGACCGGGGGGCCGGGGCCAACGTCCTGACTTTC.

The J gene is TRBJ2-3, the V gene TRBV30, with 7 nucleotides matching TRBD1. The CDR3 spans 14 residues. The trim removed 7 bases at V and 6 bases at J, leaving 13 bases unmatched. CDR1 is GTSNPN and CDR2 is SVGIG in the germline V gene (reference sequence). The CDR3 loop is CASVAQGRGDTQYF. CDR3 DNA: TGTGCCTCGGTTGCACAGGGGCGAGGGGATACGCAGTATTTT.

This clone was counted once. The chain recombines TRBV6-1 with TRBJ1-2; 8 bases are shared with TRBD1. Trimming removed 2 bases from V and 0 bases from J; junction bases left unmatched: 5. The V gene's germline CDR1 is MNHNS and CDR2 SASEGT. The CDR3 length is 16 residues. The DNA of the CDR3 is TGTGCCAGCAGTGAAACAGACAGGGGAACTAACTATGGCTACACCTTC. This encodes CASSETDRGTNYGYTF.

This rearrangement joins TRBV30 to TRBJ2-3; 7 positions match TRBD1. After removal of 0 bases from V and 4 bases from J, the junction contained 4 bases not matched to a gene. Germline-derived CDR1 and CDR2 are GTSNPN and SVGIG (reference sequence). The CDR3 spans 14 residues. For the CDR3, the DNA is TGTGCCTGGAGTGTCTCGCAGGGGGCAGATACGCAGTATTTT. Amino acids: CAWSVSQGADTQYF.

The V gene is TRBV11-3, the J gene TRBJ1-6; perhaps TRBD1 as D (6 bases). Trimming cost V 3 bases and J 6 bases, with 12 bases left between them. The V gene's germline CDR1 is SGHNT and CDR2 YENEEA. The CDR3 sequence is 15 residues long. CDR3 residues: CASSLDSRANSPLHF. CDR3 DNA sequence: TGTGCCAGCAGCTTGGACAGCCGAGCTAATTCACCCCTCCACTTT. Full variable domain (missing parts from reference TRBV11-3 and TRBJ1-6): EAGVVQSPRYKIIEKKQPVAFWCNPISGHNTLYWYLQNLGQGPELLIRYENEEAVDDSQLPKDRFSAERLKGVDSTLKIQPAELGDSAVYLCASSLDSRANSPLHFGNGTRLTVT.

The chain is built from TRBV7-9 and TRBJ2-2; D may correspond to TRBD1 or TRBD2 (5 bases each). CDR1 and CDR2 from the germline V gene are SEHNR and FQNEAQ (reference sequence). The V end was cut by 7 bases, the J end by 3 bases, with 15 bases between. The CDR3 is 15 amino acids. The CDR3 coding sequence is TGTGCCAGCACCCCGGGGCAGGGTTACACCGGGGAGCTGTTTTTT. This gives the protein CASTPGQGYTGELFF. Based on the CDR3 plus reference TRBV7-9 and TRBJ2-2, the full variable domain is DTGVSQNPRHKITKRGQNVTFRCDPISEHNRLYWYRQTLGQGPEFLTYFQNEAQLEKSRLLSDRFSAERPKGSFSTLEIQRTEQGDSAMYLCASTPGQGYTGELFFGEGSRLTVL.

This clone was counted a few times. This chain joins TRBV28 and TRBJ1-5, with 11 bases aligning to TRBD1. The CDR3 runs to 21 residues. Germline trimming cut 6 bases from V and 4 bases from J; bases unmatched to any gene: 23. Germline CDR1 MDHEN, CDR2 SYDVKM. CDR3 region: CASRPDRGRGGHSIINQPQHF. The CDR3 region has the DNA TGTGCCAGCAGGCCGGACAGGGGGCGCGGAGGTCACTCAATTATAAATCAGCCCCAGCATTTT. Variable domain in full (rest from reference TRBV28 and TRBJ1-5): DVKVTQSSRYLVKRTGEKVFLECVQDMDHENMFWYRQDPGLGLRLIYFSYDVKMKEKGDIPEGYSVSREKKERFSLILESASTNQTSMYLCASRPDRGRGGHSIINQPQHFGDGTRLSIL.

CDR3 DNA sequence: TGTGCCAGCAGTTCAGGACAGCTTTATAGCAATCAGCCCCAGCATTTT. Amino acids: CASSSGQLYSNQPQHF. The rearrangement links TRBV27 to TRBJ1-5, with TRBD1 as a possible D gene (6 bases). The CDR3 extends over 16 amino acids. Looked up from germline, CDR1 is MNHEY and CDR2 is SMNVEV (reference sequence). V was trimmed by 4 bases and J by 0 bases, leaving 13 bases between them.

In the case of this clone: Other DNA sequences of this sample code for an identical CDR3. The CDR3: CASSLERVMNTEAFF. Here the CDR3 DNA reads TGCGCCAGCAGCTTGGAACGGGTGATGAACACTGAAGCTTTCTTT. The chain employs TRBV5-1 and TRBJ1-1; no reliable D call. The CDR3 has 15 amino acids. CDR1 is SGHRS, CDR2 YFSETQ, per germline. Trimming pared 0 bases from V and 0 bases from J, leaving 9 bases between.

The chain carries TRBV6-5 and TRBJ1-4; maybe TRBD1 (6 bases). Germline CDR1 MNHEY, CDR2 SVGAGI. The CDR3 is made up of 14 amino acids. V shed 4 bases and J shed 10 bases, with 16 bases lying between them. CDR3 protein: CASSSGGTRGKLFF. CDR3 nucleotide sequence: TGTGCCAGCAGTTCGGGGGGCACACGCGGAAAACTGTTTTTT.

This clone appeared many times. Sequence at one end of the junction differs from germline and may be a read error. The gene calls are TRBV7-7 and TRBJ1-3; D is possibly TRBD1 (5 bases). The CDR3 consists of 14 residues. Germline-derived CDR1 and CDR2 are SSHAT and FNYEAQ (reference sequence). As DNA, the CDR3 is TGTGCTAGCAGCGCCCAGGGTTCGGGAAACACCATATATTTT. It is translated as CASSAQGSGNTIYF.

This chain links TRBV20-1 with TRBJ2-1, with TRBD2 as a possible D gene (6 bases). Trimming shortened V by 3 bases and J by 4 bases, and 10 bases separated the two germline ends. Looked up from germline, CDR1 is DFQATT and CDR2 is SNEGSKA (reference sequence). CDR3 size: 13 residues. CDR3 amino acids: CSASRGRYNEQFF. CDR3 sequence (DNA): TGCAGTGCTAGTAGAGGGAGGTACAATGAGCAGTTCTTC.

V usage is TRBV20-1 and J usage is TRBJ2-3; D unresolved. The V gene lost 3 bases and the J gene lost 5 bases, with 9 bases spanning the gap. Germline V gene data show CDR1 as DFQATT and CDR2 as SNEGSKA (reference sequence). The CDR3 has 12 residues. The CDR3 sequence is CSASLWGDTQYF. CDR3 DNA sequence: TGCAGTGCTAGTTTGTGGGGAGATACGCAGTATTTT.

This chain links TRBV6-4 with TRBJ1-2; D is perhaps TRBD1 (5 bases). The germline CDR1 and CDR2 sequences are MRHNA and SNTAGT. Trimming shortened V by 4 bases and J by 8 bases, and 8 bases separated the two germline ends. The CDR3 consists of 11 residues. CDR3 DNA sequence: TGTGCCAGCAGTGCGGGGGGAGGCTACACCTTC. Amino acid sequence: CASSAGGGYTF.

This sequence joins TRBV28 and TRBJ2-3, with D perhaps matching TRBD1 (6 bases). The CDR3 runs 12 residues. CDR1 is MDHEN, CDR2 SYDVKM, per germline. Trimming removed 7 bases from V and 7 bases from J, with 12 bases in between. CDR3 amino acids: CASKTGHNTQYF. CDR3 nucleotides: TGTGCCAGCAAGACAGGTCATAATACGCAGTATTTT.

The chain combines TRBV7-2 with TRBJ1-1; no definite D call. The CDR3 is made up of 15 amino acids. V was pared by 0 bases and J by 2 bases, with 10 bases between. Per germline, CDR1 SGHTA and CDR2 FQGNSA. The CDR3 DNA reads TGTGCCAGCAGCTTAGCAGCAGGTTTTAACACTGAAGCTTTCTTT. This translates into CASSLAAGFNTEAFF.

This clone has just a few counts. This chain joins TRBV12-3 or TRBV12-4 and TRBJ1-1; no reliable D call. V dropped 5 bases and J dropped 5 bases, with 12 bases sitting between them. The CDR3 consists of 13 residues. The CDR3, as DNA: TGTGCCAGCAGTCGGCTCGAGGGAACTGAAGCTTTCTTT. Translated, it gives CASSRLEGTEAFF.

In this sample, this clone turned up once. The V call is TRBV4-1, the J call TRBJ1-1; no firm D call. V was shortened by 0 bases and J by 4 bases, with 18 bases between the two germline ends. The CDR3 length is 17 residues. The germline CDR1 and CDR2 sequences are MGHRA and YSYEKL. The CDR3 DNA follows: TGCGCCAGCAGCCAAGATCCTACGAGCATTGGGCGCACTGAAGCTTTCTTT. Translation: CASSQDPTSIGRTEAFF.

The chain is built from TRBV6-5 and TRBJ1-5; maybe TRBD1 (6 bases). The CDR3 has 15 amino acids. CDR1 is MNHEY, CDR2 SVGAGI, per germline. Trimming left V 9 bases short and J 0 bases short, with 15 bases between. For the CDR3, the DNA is TGTGCCAGTAGAGGACAGACATATAGCAATCAGCCCCAGCATTTT. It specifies CASRGQTYSNQPQHF.

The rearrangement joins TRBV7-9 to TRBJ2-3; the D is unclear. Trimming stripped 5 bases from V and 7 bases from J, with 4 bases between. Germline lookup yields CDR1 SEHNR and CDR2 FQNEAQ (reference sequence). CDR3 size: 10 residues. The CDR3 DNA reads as TGTGCCAGCAGCAAGAATACGCAGTATTTT. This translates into CASSKNTQYF.

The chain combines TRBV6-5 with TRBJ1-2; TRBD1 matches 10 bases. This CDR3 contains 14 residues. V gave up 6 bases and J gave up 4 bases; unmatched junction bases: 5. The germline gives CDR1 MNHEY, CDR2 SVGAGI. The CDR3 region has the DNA TGTGCCAGCAGACCGACAGGGGGCCGCTATGGCTACACCTTC. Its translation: CASRPTGGRYGYTF.

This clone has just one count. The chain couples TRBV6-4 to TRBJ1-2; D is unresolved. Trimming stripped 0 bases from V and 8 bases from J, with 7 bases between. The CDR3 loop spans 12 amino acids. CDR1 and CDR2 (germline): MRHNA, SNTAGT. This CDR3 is CASSDSQRGYTF. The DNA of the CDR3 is TGTGCCAGCAGTGACTCACAGCGGGGCTACACCTTC.

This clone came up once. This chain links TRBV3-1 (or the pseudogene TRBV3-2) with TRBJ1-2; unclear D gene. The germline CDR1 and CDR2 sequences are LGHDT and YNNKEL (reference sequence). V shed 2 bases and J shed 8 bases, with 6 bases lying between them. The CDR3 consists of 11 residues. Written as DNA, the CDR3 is TGTGCCAGCAGCCAAATAGGGGGCTACACCTTC. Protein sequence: CASSQIGGYTF.

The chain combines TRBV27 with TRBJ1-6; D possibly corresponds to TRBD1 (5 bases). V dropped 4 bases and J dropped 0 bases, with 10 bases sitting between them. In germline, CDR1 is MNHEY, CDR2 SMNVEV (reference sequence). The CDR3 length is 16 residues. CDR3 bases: TGTGCCAGCAGTTCTGGGGCAGCCTCCTATAATTCACCCCTCCACTTT. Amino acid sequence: CASSSGAASYNSPLHF.

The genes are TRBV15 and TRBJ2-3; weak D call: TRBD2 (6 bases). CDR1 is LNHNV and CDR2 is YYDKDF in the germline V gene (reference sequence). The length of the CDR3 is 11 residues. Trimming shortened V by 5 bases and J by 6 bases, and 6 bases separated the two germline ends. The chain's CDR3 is CATSGGDTQYF. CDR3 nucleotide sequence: TGTGCCACCAGCGGGGGGGATACGCAGTATTTT.

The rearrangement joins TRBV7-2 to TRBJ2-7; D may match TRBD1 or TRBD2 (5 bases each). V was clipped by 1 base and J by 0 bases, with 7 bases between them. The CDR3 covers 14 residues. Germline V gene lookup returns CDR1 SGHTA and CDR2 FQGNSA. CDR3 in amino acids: CASSLGGTSYEQYF. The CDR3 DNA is TGTGCCAGCAGCTTAGGAGGGACCTCCTACGAGCAGTACTTC.